This TCR beta chain was found in a study of T cell responses to AZD1222 COVID-19 vaccine. General study points: In the spike-specific TCR repertoire, nearly half reportedly target unmutated variant regions.

The germline V gene has CDR1 MNHEY and CDR2 SVGAGI. Trimming removed 0 bases from V and 0 bases from J, with 5 bases in between. This CDR3 has 14 residues. The data were produced by immunoSEQ multiplex PCR, yet TCRdb's version contains in-frame clones alone and is incomplete. This table has 110,000 to 150,000 clones, around 90% appearing once. About this clone itself: Antigen specificity is unknown. The same CDR3 is also encoded by other DNA sequences in this sample.

The TCR sequence derives from an adult who received the AZD1222 COVID-19 vaccine. The sample in question was peripheral blood, obtained 28 days after the second AZD1222 dose. The chain uses TRBV6-5 and TRBJ1-1; D not certain. CDR3 residues: CASSYSGVNTEAFF. CDR3 DNA sequence: TGTGCCAGCAGTTACTCAGGCGTGAACACTGAAGCTTTCTTT.